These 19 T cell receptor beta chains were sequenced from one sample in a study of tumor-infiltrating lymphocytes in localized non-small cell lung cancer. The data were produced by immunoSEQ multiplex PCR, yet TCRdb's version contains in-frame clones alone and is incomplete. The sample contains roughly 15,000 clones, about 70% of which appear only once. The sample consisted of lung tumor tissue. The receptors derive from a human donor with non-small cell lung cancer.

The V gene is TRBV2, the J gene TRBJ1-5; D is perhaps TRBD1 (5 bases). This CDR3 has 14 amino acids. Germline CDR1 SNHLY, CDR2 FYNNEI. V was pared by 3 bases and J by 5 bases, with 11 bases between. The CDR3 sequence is CASSEGQGYQPQHF. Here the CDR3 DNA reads TGTGCCAGCAGTGAGGGGCAGGGTTATCAGCCCCAGCATTTT.

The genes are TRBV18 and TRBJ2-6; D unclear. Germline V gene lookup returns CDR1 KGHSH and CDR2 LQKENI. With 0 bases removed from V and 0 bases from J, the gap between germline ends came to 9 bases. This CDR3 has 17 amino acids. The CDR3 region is CASSPPNWSSGANVLTF. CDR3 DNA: TGTGCCAGCTCACCACCGAATTGGAGCTCTGGGGCCAACGTCCTGACTTTC.

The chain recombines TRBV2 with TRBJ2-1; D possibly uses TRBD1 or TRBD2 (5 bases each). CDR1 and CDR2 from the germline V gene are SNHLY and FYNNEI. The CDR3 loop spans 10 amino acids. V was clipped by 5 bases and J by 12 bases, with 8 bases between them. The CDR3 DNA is TGTGCCAGCAGTAGGGGAGTGCAGTTCTTC. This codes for CASSRGVQFF.

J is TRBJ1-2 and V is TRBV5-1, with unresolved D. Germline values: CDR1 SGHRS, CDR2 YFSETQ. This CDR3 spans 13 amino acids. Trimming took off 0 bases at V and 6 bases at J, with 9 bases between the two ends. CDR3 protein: CASSLEAGDGYTF. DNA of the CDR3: TGCGCCAGCAGCTTGGAGGCAGGCGATGGCTACACCTTC.

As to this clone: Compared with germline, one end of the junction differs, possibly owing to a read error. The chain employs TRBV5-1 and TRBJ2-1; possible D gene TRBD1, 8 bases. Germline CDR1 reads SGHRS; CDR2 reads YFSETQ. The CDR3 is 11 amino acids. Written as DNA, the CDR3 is TGCGCCAGCAGCAATGGACAGGGAGGGGTCTTC. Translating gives CASSNGQGGVF.

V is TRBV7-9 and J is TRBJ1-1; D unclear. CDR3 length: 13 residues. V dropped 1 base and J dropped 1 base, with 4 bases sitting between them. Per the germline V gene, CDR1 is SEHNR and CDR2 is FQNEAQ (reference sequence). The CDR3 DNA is TGTGCCAGCAGCTTAGAGACGAACACTGAAGCTTTCTTT. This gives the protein CASSLETNTEAFF.

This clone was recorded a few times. CDR3 sequence reads: CASTREADTQYF. CDR3 in DNA: TGTGCCAGCACGAGGGAGGCAGATACGCAGTATTTT. The J gene is TRBJ2-3, the V gene TRBV7-2; a possible D gene is TRBD2 (6 bases). This CDR3 contains 12 residues. V was cut by 7 bases and J by 4 bases, with 9 bases left in between. CDR1 is SGHTA and CDR2 is FQGNSA in the germline V gene.

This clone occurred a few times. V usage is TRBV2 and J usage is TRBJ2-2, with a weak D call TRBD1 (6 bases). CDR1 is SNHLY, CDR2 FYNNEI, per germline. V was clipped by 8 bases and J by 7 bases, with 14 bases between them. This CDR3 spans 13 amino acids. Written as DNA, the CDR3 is TGTGCCAGCCACTTTCAAGGGGGCGGGGAGCTGTTTTTT. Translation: CASHFQGGGELFF.

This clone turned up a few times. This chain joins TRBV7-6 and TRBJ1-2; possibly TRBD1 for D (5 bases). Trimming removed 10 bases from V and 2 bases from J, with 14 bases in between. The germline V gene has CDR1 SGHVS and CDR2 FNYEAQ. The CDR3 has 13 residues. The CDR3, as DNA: TGTGCCACCGGACCCGCAGGGAACTATGGCTACACCTTC. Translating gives CATGPAGNYGYTF.

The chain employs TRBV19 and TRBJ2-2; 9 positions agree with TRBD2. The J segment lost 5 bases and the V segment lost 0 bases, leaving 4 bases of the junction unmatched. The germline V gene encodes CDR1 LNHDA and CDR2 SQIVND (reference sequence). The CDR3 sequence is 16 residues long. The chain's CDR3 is CASSIEGLARTGELFF. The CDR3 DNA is TGTGCCAGTAGTATAGAGGGACTAGCTCGGACCGGGGAGCTGTTTTTT.

The CDR3 spells CASIKYSLAGGQSDTGELFF. In DNA, the CDR3 is TGTGCCAGCATCAAATACTCACTAGCGGGGGGCCAGTCGGACACCGGGGAGCTGTTTTTT. This sequence joins TRBV27 and TRBJ2-2, with TRBD2 matching over 12 bases. The trim removed 7 bases at V and 3 bases at J, leaving 18 bases unmatched. The CDR3 is made up of 20 amino acids. Per germline, CDR1 MNHEY and CDR2 SMNVEV (reference sequence).

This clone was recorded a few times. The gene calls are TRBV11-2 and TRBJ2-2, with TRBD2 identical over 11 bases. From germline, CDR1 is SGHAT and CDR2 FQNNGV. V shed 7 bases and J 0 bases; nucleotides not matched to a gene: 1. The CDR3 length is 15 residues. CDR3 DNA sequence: TGTGCCAGCAAGACTAGCGGGACGAACACCGGGGAGCTGTTTTTT. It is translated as CASKTSGTNTGELFF.

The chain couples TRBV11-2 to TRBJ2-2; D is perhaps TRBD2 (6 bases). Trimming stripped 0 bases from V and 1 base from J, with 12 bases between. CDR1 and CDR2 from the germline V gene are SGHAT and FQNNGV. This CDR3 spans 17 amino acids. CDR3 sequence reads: CASSLEAAGLNTGELFF. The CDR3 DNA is TGTGCCAGCAGCTTAGAGGCTGCGGGGCTGAACACCGGGGAGCTGTTTTTT.

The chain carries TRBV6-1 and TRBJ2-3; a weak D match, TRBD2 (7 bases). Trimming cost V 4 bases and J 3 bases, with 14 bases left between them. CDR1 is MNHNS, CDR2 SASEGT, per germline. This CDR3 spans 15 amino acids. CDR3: CASSVNREGTDTQYF. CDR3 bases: TGTGCCAGCAGTGTTAACAGGGAGGGAACAGATACGCAGTATTTT.

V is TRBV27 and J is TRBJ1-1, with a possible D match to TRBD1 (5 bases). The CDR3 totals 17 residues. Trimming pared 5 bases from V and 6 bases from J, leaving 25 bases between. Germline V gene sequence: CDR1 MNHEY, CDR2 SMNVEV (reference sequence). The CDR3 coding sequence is TGTGCCAGCAGTCGCGACCCGTCTCGACAGAGGGGAGCTGAAGCTTTCTTT. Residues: CASSRDPSRQRGAEAFF.

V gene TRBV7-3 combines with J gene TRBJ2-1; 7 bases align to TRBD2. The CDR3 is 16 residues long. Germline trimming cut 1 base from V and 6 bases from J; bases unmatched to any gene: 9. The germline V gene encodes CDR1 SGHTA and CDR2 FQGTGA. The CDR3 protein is CASSLIGLAALNEQFF. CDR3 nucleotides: TGTGCCAGCAGCTTAATAGGGCTAGCGGCCCTCAATGAGCAGTTCTTC.

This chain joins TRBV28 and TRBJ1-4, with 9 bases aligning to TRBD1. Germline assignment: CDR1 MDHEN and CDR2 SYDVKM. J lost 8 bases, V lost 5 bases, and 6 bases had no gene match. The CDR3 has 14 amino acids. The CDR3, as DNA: TGTGCCAGCAGTGGGACAGGGTCAGGGGAAAAACTGTTTTTT. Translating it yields CASSGTGSGEKLFF.

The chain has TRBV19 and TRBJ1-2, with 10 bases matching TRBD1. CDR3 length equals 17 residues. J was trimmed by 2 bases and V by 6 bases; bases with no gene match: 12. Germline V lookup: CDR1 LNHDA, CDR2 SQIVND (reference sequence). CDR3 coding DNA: TGTGCCAGTAGCACTCCAACGGGACAGGGGTTAAACTATGGCTACACCTTC. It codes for CASSTPTGQGLNYGYTF. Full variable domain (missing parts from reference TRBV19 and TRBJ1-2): DGGITQSPKYLFRKEGQNVTLSCEQNLNHDAMYWYRQDPGQGLRLIYYSQIVNDFQKGDIAEGYSVSREKKESFPLTVTSAQKNPTAFYLCASSTPTGQGLNYGYTFGSGTRLTVV.

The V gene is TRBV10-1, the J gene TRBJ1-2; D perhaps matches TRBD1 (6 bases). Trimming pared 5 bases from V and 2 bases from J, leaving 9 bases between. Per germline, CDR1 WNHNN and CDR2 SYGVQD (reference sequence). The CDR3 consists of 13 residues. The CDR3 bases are TGCGCCAGCAGTCTCGACAGGAACTATGGCTACACCTTC. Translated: CASSLDRNYGYTF.